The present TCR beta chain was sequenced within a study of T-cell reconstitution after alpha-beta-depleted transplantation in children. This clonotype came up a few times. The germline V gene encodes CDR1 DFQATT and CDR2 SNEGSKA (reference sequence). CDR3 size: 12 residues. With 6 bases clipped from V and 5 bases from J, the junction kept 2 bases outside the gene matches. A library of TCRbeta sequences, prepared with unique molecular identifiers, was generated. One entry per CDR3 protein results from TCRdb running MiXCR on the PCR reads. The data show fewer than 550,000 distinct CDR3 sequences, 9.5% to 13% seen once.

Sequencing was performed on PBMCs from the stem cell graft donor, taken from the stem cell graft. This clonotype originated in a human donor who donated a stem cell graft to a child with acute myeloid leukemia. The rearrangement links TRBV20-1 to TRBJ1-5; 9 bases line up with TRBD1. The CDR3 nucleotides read TGCAGTGCCGGGACAGGGTATCAGCCCCAGCATTTT. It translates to CSAGTGYQPQHF.